The T cell receptor beta chain described here comes from a study of T cell changes during pregnancy in multiple sclerosis. V lost 4 bases to trimming and J lost 5 bases; unmatched junction nucleotides: 7. CDR1 and CDR2 from the germline V gene are MGHRA and YSYEKL. CDR3 length: 15 residues. Measured with immunoSEQ multiplex PCR; TCRdb has only the in-frame clones, and not every one. The sample gives 70,000 or so clones, 91% of which show up once; around 0.7% is in the top ten. This TCR derives from a female donor in good health, enrolled as a control in a pregnancy study. The starting material was peripheral blood, obtained in the third trimester of pregnancy. The chain links TRBV4-1 to TRBJ1-4; 7 bases are a match to TRBD1. The CDR3 bases are TGCGCCAGCAGCCGCCCGGGACAGTCAAATGAAAAACTGTTTTTT. It codes for CASSRPGQSNEKLFF.